The 23 T cell receptor beta chains in this list originate from one sample, sequenced in a study of T cell responses to AZD1222 COVID-19 vaccine. Clones were sequenced by immunoSEQ multiplex PCR, and TCRdb holds only the in-frame ones, with some missing. The sample yields 160,000 or so clones, just under 90% seen once. Material: peripheral blood, obtained 28 days after the second dose of the MenACWY control vaccine. Every receptor here comes from an adult who received the MenACWY meningococcal vaccine as a control.

V and J are TRBV4-1 and TRBJ1-4; TRBD1 matches at 7 bases. The germline gives CDR1 MGHRA, CDR2 YSYEKL. This CDR3 contains 14 residues. Trimming removed 1 base from V and 7 bases from J; junction bases left unmatched: 3. CDR3 nucleotides: TGCGCCAGCAGCCAAGCCAGGGGGAGTGAAAAACTGTTTTTT. This codes for CASSQARGSEKLFF.

The rearrangement uses TRBV10-3 and TRBJ2-7; a weak D match, TRBD2 (5 bases). Trimming took 6 bases from V and 1 from J, leaving 16 bases between them. The CDR3 loop spans 15 amino acids. Germline CDR1 and CDR2: ENHRY and SYGVKD. CDR3 loop: CAISRGVPGSYEQYF. CDR3 DNA: TGTGCCATCAGCCGTGGGGTCCCGGGGTCCTACGAGCAGTACTTC.

In this sample, this clone turned up once. V is TRBV5-1 and J is TRBJ2-5; 7 bases fit TRBD2. V was pared by 0 bases and J by 3 bases, with 11 bases of the junction left unmatched. The CDR3 covers 17 residues. Germline CDR1 and CDR2: SGHRS and YFSETQ. CDR3 in DNA: TGCGCCAGCAGCTTGGAATTGACGGGAGGCTTGGAAGAGACCCAGTACTTC. As protein: CASSLELTGGLEETQYF.

The rearrangement joins TRBV10-3 to TRBJ2-7; TRBD1 agrees at 11 bases. The germline CDR1 and CDR2 sequences are ENHRY and SYGVKD. The CDR3 has 17 residues. The V and J ends lost 0 bases and 6 bases, in that order; junction bases with no gene match: 10. Here the CDR3 reads CAISESISGQGAREQYF. As DNA, the CDR3 is TGTGCCATCAGTGAGTCGATTTCTGGACAGGGGGCTCGCGAGCAGTACTTC.

This clone appeared a single time. The rearrangement uses TRBV10-3 and TRBJ2-7, with D perhaps assigned TRBD1 or TRBD2 (6 bases each). Germline V gene lookup returns CDR1 ENHRY and CDR2 SYGVKD. V was trimmed by 6 bases and J by 2 bases, leaving 17 bases between them. The CDR3 spans 15 residues. The CDR3 is CAIRGAVGGAYEQYF. In nucleotides, the CDR3 is TGTGCCATCAGGGGCGCTGTCGGGGGCGCCTACGAGCAGTACTTC.

This clone was counted between two and nine times. The V gene is TRBV9, the J gene TRBJ1-2; D uncertain. The V end lost 3 bases, the J end lost 3 bases, and 12 bases lay between the germline ends. In germline, CDR1 is SGDLS, CDR2 YYNGEE. The CDR3 contains 14 residues. This chain's CDR3 is CASSAARSDYGYTF. The CDR3 bases are TGTGCCAGCAGCGCAGCAAGGAGTGACTATGGCTACACCTTC.

J is TRBJ1-6 and V is TRBV2; 8 bases line up with TRBD1. The CDR3 sequence is 16 residues long. Germline V gene sequence: CDR1 SNHLY, CDR2 FYNNEI. Trimming at V came to 8 bases and at J to 4 bases, leaving 10 bases not matched to a gene. CDR3 DNA: TGTGCCAGCGGTAGACAGGGGTTCGATTATAATTCACCCCTCCACTTT. Its protein product is CASGRQGFDYNSPLHF.

This rearrangement joins TRBV9 to TRBJ1-2; D not certain. Germline-derived CDR1 and CDR2 are SGDLS and YYNGEE. V dropped 1 base and J dropped 0 bases, with 4 bases sitting between them. The CDR3 covers 13 residues. Here the CDR3 DNA reads TGTGCCAGCAGCGTACTAGCTAACTATGGCTACACCTTC. As protein: CASSVLANYGYTF. The full variable domain, with the rest looked up from reference TRBV9 and TRBJ1-2, is DSGVTQTPKHLITATGQRVTLRCSPRSGDLSVYWYQQSLDQGLQFLIQYYNGEERAKGNILERFSAQQFPDLHSELNLSSLELGDSALYFCASSVLANYGYTFGSGTRLTVV.

J is TRBJ1-3 and V is TRBV3-1 (or the pseudogene TRBV3-2); D not resolved. Germline CDR1 reads LGHDT; CDR2 reads YNNKEL (reference sequence). The V end lost 0 bases, the J end lost 6 bases, and 6 bases lay between the germline ends. The CDR3 totals 13 residues. CDR3 DNA: TGTGCCAGCAGCCAAGATTTATTAAACACCATATATTTT. Protein sequence: CASSQDLLNTIYF.

The chain carries TRBV28 and TRBJ2-7; 7 bases agree with TRBD2. After removal of 5 bases from V and 6 bases from J, the junction contained 7 bases not matched to a gene. The germline gives CDR1 MDHEN, CDR2 SYDVKM. The CDR3 consists of 13 residues. In DNA, the CDR3 is TGTGCCAGCAGTCTGACTAGCATCTTCGAGCAGTACTTC. Amino acids: CASSLTSIFEQYF.

The J gene is TRBJ1-4, the V gene TRBV28, with TRBD1 identical over 8 bases. Germline V gives CDR1 MDHEN, CDR2 SYDVKM. This CDR3 contains 16 residues. V trimming: 5 bases; J trimming: 8 bases; junction bases outside the gene matches: 13. The CDR3 sequence: CASSTQGARHGEKLFF. The CDR3 DNA reads TGTGCCAGCAGTACCCAGGGGGCGCGACATGGGGAAAAACTGTTTTTT.

CDR3 amino acids: CASSEGGGTGNSPLHF. The CDR3 DNA follows: TGCGCCAGCAGCGAGGGAGGAGGGACAGGGAATTCACCCCTCCACTTT. This chain uses TRBV5-1 with TRBJ1-6, with TRBD1 matching over 9 bases. Germline CDR1 and CDR2: SGHRS and YFSETQ. After removal of 4 bases from V and 7 bases from J, the junction contained 9 bases not matched to a gene. The CDR3 is 16 residues long.

The V gene is TRBV12-3 or TRBV12-4, the J gene TRBJ1-5, with D perhaps TRBD1 (5 bases). There are 13 residues in the CDR3. V was pared by 0 bases and J by 7 bases, with 7 bases between. The CDR3 region has the DNA TGTGCCAGCAGTTTAGCAGGGACCCAGCCCCAGCATTTT. This codes for CASSLAGTQPQHF.

This sequence joins TRBV28 and TRBJ1-1; weak D call: TRBD1 (5 bases). There are 15 residues in the CDR3. Between the trimmed V and J ends, which lost 6 bases and 1 base, there was a span of 15 bases. Germline assignment: CDR1 MDHEN and CDR2 SYDVKM. CDR3 residues: CASSLVGQPNTEAFF. Written as DNA, the CDR3 is TGTGCCAGCAGCCTGGTGGGGCAGCCGAACACTGAAGCTTTCTTT.

The V and J genes are TRBV19 and TRBJ2-3; D possibly corresponds to TRBD2 (7 bases). The CDR3 is 17 residues long. CDR1 is LNHDA, CDR2 SQIVND, per germline (reference sequence). V was trimmed by 8 bases and J by 3 bases, leaving 24 bases between them. CDR3 nucleotides: TGTGCCAGTCATCCAGTGGGAGGGACAAGGGCTACAGATACGCAGTATTTT. Its translation: CASHPVGGTRATDTQYF. Drawing the rest from reference TRBV19 and TRBJ2-3, the complete variable domain is DGGITQSPKYLFRKEGQNVTLSCEQNLNHDAMYWYRQDPGQGLRLIYYSQIVNDFQKGDIAEGYSVSREKKESFPLTVTSAQKNPTAFYLCASHPVGGTRATDTQYFGPGTRLTVL.

This clone was detected once. The chain links TRBV4-1 to TRBJ2-5, with D unresolved. With 1 base removed from V and 5 bases from J, the gap between germline ends came to 8 bases. The CDR3 has 13 amino acids. Germline V gives CDR1 MGHRA, CDR2 YSYEKL. The CDR3 spells CASSQGGPETQYF. The CDR3 DNA follows: TGCGCCAGCAGCCAAGGGGGTCCCGAGACCCAGTACTTC.

The chain joins TRBV9 to TRBJ1-2; D not certain. From germline, CDR1 is SGDLS and CDR2 YYNGEE. The CDR3 is 13 amino acids. V shed 0 bases and J shed 7 bases, with 10 bases lying between them. CDR3 region: CASSVVSGGGYTF. CDR3 DNA sequence: TGTGCCAGCAGCGTAGTTTCAGGCGGTGGCTACACCTTC.

The CDR3 protein is CASSISRGLANEKLFF. The CDR3 nucleotides read TGTGCCAGTAGTATTTCCAGGGGGCTCGCAAATGAAAAACTGTTTTTT. The chain combines TRBV19 with TRBJ1-4; the match to TRBD1 covers 8 bases. CDR3 length equals 16 residues. V lost 3 bases and J lost 5; bases outside the gene matches: 8. Germline V lookup: CDR1 LNHDA, CDR2 SQIVND (reference sequence).

J is TRBJ1-1 and V is TRBV7-8, with D perhaps TRBD1 (6 bases). Germline CDR1 is SGHVS and CDR2 is FQNEAQ. V lost 4 bases and J 3 bases, leaving 12 bases between the germline ends. The CDR3 spans 14 residues. The CDR3 DNA sequence: TGTGCCAGCAGCTCGAGACAGGTCGACACTGAAGCTTTCTTT. This translates into CASSSRQVDTEAFF.

This clone was observed a single time. This chain uses TRBV18 with TRBJ2-1; 8 nucleotides line up with TRBD2. CDR3 length: 14 amino acids. V lost 3 bases, J lost 7 bases, and 5 bases stayed unmatched. Germline CDR1 reads KGHSH; CDR2 reads LQKENI. The CDR3 DNA reads TGTGCCAGCTCACCCGGCGGGAGGAATAATGAGCAGTTCTTC. Translation: CASSPGGRNNEQFF.

In its sample, this clone was seen many times. The chain uses TRBV3-1 (or the pseudogene TRBV3-2) and TRBJ2-2, with D perhaps matching TRBD1 (6 bases). Germline values: CDR1 LGHDT, CDR2 YNNKEL (reference sequence). Trimming took off 5 bases at V and 2 bases at J, with 12 bases between the two ends. This CDR3 region has 15 residues. Here the CDR3 reads CASSGGHINTGELFF. The CDR3 nucleotides are TGTGCCAGCAGCGGGGGCCATATAAACACCGGGGAGCTGTTTTTT.

This clone has just one count. J is TRBJ1-1 and V is TRBV19; TRBD1 aligns across 7 bases. In germline, CDR1 is LNHDA, CDR2 SQIVND (reference sequence). This CDR3 contains 17 residues. V lost 3 bases and J lost 6; bases outside the gene matches: 16. The CDR3 sequence: CASSILNLRDRGSEAFF. In nucleotides, the CDR3 is TGTGCCAGTAGTATCCTCAATCTACGGGACAGAGGTTCTGAAGCTTTCTTT.

The chain is built from TRBV29-1 and TRBJ1-3; maybe TRBD1 (6 bases). The V end was cut by 3 bases, the J end by 2 bases, with 11 bases between. In germline, CDR1 is SQVTM, CDR2 ANQGSEA. The CDR3 sequence is 14 residues long. CDR3 loop: CSVEGWGPGNTIYF. The DNA of the CDR3 is TGCAGCGTTGAGGGATGGGGGCCTGGAAACACCATATATTTT.